This T cell receptor (beta chain) originates from a study of blood T cell repertoires in COVID-19. Study-level information: Samples representing acute and convalescent COVID-19 were sourced from the United States, Italy and Spain. PBMCs, B-cell-depleted T cells, or T cells were the source of the cDNA or gDNA that made up the material.

V shed 6 bases and J shed 0 bases, with 18 bases lying between them. This CDR3 is built from 17 residues. CDR1 and CDR2 (germline): SGHDN, FVKESK. TCRdb's copy holds only in-frame clones and misses some; the assay was immunoSEQ multiplex PCR. The sample includes about 350,000 clones, 87% seen only once; the top ten take approximately 0.93%. In assigning cohorts, the study relied on participant-reported clinical history. All recovered Cohort 3 donors got two negative PCRs, got clearance, or saw symptom resolution. Sequenced input: PBMCs or T cells enriched from blood (not recorded which). The clonotype originates from a woman in her twenties or thirties who had recovered from COVID-19. This chain links TRBV14 with TRBJ1-5, with D possibly matching TRBD1 (6 bases). The CDR3 is CASRNRVVRDSNQPQHF. The CDR3 region has the DNA TGTGCCAGCAGAAACAGGGTCGTAAGGGATAGCAATCAGCCCCAGCATTTT.